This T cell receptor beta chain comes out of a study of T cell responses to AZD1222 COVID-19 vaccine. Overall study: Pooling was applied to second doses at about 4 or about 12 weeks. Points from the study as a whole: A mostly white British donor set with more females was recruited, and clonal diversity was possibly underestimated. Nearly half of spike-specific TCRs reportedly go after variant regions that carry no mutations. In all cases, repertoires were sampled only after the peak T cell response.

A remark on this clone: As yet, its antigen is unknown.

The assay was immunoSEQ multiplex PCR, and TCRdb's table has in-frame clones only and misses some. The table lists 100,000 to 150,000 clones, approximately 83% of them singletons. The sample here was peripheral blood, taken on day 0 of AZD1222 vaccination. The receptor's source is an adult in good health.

DNA for the CDR3: TGTGCCAGCAGCCAAGACACCCCCTTTGGCGGGGGGCACGGGAATGAGCAGTTCTTC. Its translation is CASSQDTPFGGGHGNEQFF. The chain has TRBV14 and TRBJ2-1; 8 nucleotides align to TRBD2. CDR3 length equals 19 residues. Germline V CDR1 and CDR2: SGHDN, FVKESK. Unmatched junction bases numbered 17, after V lost 0 bases and J lost 7 bases.